The entry below gives a single T cell receptor (beta chain) sequence along with its context. As handled by the study authors: Amplification from reference gene primers served as the basis for estimated nucleated cell counts. Repertoires were generated with immunoSEQ multiplex PCR, while TCRdb's copy carries only in-frame clones and drops some. Clonal size and the V and J genes are those of that table, whereas D and trimming came from the DNA. The sample lists under 250,000 clones; about nine tenths were seen once. The data belong to a study of blood T cell repertoires in COVID-19. Input material: peripheral blood. The TCR was taken from a middle-aged woman with acute or convalescent COVID-19.

CDR3 amino acids: CASRSRDRASYEQYV. The CDR3 DNA sequence: TGTGCCAGCAGGAGCAGGGACAGGGCATCCTACGAGCAGTACGTC. The gene calls are TRBV2 and TRBJ2-7; 9 positions match TRBD1. This CDR3 has 15 residues. Germline values: CDR1 SNHLY, CDR2 FYNNEI. The J segment lost 1 base and the V segment lost 6 bases, leaving 7 bases of the junction unmatched.